The sequence of this T cell receptor beta chain was determined in a study of T cell clonotyping in hematopoietic cell transplantation. Study-wide points: Recipient TCR diversity dropped after transplant; expanded clonotypes rose from day 30 to 180. Higher Inverse Simpson Index values in graft donor and pretransplant recipient predicted broader posttransplant TCR diversity. Cells were unsorted, so CD4 and CD8 contributions were not separated.

Comment on this clone: The antigen is undetermined.

The table came from immunoSEQ multiplex PCR; TCRdb's copy has only in-frame clones and leaves some out. The top ten clones hold under 9% of a sample with 9,500 to 13,000 clones, over 70% of them seen once. V dropped 7 bases and J dropped 3 bases, with 16 bases sitting between them. The CDR3 consists of 14 residues. The V gene's germline CDR1 is SGHTA and CDR2 FQGNSA. The V and J genes are TRBV7-2 and TRBJ2-7, with a possible D match to TRBD2 (6 bases). The TCR comes from a female patient between 40 and 50 years old who had an allogeneic stem cell transplant from a related donor, so T cells may come from the graft donor. Some clones in this sample may be carry-over from other donors' samples. The sequencing used PBMCs, collected 30 days after allogeneic stem cell transplant. CDR3 in DNA: TGTGCCAGCACTCCTGGGGGGTCTTACTACGAGCAGTACTTC. Amino acids: CASTPGGSYYEQYF.